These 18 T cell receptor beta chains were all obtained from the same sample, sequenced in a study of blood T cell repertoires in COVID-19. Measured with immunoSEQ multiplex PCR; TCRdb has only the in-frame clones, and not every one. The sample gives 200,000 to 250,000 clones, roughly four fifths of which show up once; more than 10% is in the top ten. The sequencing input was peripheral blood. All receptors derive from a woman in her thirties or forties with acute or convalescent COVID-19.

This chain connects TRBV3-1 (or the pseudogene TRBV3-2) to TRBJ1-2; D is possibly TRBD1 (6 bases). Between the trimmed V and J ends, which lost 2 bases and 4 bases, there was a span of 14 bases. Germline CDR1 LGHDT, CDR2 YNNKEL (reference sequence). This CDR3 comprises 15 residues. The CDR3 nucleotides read TGTGCCAGCAGCCAATCCACAGGGACGGGCTATGGCTACACCTTC. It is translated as CASSQSTGTGYGYTF.

The CDR3 loop reads CASSRQTGTGASEQYF. CDR3 bases: TGTGCCAGCAGTCGTCAAACCGGGACAGGGGCCTCCGAGCAGTACTTC. This chain joins TRBV27 and TRBJ2-7; 10 nucleotides agree with TRBD1. The junction had 13 bases not matched to a gene; V was cut back by 5 bases and J by 6 bases. CDR3 length equals 16 residues. Germline lookup yields CDR1 MNHEY and CDR2 SMNVEV (reference sequence).

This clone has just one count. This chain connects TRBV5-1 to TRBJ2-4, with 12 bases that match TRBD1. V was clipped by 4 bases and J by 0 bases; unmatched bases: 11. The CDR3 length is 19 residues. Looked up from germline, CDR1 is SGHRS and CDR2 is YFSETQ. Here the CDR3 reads CASSAGGTGGYLAKNIQYF. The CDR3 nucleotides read TGCGCCAGCAGCGCTGGAGGGACAGGGGGCTACCTAGCCAAAAACATTCAGTACTTC.

CDR3 sequence (DNA): TGTGCCATCAGTGAGGGGACACCTCAAACCGGTGATACGCAGTATTTT. Its protein product is CAISEGTPQTGDTQYF. This chain links TRBV10-3 with TRBJ2-3; D is perhaps TRBD1 (6 bases). Germline lookup yields CDR1 ENHRY and CDR2 SYGVKD. CDR3 length: 16 residues. Trimming pared 2 bases from V and 6 bases from J, leaving 18 bases between.

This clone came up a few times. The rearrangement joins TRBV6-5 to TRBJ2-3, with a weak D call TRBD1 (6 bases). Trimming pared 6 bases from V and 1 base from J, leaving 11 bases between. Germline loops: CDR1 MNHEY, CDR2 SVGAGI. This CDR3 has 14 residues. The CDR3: CASSDQGRTDTQYF. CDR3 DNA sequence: TGTGCCAGCAGCGATCAGGGGCGCACAGATACGCAGTATTTT.

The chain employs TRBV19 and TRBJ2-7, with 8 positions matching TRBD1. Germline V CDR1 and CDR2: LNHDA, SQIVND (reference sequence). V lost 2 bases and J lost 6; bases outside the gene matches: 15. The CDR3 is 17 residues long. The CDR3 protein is CASSIFGGQGHGVEQYF. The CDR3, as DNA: TGTGCCAGTAGTATATTCGGAGGACAGGGCCATGGAGTCGAGCAGTACTTC.

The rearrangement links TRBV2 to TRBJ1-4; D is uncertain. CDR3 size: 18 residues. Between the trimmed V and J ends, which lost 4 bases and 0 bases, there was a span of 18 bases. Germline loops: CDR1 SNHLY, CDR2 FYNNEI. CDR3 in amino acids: CASSVRSGFGATNEKLFF. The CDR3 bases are TGTGCCAGCAGTGTAAGGTCGGGGTTCGGGGCAACTAATGAAAAACTGTTTTTT.

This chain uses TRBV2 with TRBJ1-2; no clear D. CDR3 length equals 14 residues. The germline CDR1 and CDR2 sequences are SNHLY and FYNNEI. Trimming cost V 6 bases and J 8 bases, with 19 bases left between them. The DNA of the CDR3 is TGTGCCAGCAGCCTCACAATAAGGTTCGGGGGCTACACCTTC. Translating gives CASSLTIRFGGYTF.

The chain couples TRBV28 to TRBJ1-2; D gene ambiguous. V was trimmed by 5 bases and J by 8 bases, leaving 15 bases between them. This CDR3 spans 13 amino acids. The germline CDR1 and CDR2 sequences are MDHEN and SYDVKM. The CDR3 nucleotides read TGTGCCAGCAGTCCACAGAGCCATAGGGGCTACACCTTC. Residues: CASSPQSHRGYTF.

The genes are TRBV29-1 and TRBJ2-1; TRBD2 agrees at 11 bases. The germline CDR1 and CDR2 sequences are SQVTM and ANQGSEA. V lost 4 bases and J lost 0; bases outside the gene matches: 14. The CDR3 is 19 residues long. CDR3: CSVVSGTSGTKSSYNEQFF. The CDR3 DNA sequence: TGCAGCGTTGTATCTGGGACTAGCGGAACTAAGAGCTCCTACAATGAGCAGTTCTTC.

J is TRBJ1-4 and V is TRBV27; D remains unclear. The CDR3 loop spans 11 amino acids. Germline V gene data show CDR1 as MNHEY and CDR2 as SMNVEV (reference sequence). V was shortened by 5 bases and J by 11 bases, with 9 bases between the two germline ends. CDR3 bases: TGTGCCAGCAGTGAGGGCGGGAAACTGTTTTTT. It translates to CASSEGGKLFF.

The CDR3, as DNA: TGCGCCAGCAGCCAACAGGGCTCTGGGGCCAACGTCCTGACTTTC. Its translation is CASSQQGSGANVLTF. V usage is TRBV4-1 and J usage is TRBJ2-6; D might be TRBD1 (5 bases). V was shortened by 2 bases and J by 0 bases, with 5 bases between the two germline ends. The germline gives CDR1 MGHRA, CDR2 YSYEKL. The CDR3 runs 15 residues.

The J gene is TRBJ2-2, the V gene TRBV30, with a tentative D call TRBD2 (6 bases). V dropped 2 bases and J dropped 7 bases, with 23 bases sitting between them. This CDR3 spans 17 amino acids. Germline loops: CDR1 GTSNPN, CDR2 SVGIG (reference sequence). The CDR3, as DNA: TGTGCCTGGAGTTATCTAGCGACCCTTAGGTTTGACGGGGAGCTGTTTTTT. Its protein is CAWSYLATLRFDGELFF.

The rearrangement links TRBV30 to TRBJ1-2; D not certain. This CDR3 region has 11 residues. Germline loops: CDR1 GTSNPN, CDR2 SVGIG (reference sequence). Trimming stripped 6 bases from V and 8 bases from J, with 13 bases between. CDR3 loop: CACHWAGGYTF. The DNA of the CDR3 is TGTGCCTGCCACTGGGCGGGGGGCTACACCTTC.

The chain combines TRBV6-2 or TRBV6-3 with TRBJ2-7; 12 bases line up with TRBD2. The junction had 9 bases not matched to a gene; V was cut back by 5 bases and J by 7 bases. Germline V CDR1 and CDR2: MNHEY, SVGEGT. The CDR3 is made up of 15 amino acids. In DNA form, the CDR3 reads TGTGCCAGCAGTCCCCTAGCGGGGGGGAGTCTAGAGCAGTACTTC. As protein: CASSPLAGGSLEQYF.

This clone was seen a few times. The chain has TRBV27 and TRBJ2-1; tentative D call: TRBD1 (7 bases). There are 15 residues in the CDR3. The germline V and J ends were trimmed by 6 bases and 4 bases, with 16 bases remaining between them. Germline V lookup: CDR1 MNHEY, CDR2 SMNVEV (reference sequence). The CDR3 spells CASSYSPGGYNEQFF. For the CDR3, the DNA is TGTGCCAGCAGCTACTCGCCAGGGGGGTACAATGAGCAGTTCTTC.

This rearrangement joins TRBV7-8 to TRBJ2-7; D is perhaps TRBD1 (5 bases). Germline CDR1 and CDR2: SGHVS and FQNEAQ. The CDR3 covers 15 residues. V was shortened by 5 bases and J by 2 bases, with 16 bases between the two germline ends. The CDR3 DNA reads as TGTGCCAGCAGCATAAAAGGGGTTGGCGCCTACGAGCAGTACTTC. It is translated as CASSIKGVGAYEQYF.

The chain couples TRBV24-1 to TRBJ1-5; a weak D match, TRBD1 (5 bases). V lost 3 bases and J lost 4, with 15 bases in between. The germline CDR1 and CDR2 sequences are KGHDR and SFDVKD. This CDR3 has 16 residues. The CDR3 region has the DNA TGTGCCACCAGTGATGGGGCCAGTCGTTGGAATCAGCCCCAGCATTTT. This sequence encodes CATSDGASRWNQPQHF.